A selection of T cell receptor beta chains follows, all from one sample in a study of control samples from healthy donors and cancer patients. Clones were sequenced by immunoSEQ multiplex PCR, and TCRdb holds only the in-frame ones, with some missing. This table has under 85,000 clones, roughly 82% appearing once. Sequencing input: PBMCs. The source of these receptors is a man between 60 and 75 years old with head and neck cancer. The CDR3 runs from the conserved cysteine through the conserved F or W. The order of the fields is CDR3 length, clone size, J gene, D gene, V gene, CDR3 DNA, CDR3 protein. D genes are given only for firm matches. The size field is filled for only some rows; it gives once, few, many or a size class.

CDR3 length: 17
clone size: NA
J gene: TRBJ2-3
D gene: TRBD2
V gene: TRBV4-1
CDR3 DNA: TGCGCCAGCAGCCAAGAGGTGGCGGGAGGACTGGGAAATACGCAGTATTTT
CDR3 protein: CASSQEVAGGLGNTQYF

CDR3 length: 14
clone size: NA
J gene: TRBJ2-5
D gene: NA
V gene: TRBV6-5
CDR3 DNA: TGTGCCAGCAGCTCCGGGCAGTCCCAAGAGACCCAGTACTTC
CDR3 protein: CASSSGQSQETQYF

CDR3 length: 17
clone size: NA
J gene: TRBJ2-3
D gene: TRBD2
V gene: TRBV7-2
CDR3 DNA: TGTGCCAGCAGTTTTTTAGCGGGAGGAGGTAGGGCAGATACGCAGTATTTT
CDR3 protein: CASSFLAGGGRADTQYF

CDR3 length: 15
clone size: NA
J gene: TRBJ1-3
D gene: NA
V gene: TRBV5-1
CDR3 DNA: TGCGCCAGCAGCTCGAGCACAGGATCTGGAAACACCATATATTTT
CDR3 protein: CASSSSTGSGNTIYF

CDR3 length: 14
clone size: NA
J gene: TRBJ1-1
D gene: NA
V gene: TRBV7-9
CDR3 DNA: TGTGCCAGCAGCCAGGCAACAGGGACCACTGAAGCTTTCTTT
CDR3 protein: CASSQATGTTEAFF

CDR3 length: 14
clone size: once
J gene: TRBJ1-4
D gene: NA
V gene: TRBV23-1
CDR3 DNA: TGCGCCAGCAGTCCGGGACCTCCTAATGAAAAACTGTTTTTT
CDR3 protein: CASSPGPPNEKLFF

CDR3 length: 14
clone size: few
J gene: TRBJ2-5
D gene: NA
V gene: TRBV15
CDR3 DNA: TGTGCCACCCAAGTAGGCGCCCTCCAAGAGACCCAGTACTTC
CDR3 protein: CATQVGALQETQYF

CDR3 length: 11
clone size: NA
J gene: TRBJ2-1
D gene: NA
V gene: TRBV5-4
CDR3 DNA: TGTGCCAGCAGCGCCTACAATGAGCAGTTCTTC
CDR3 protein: CASSAYNEQFF

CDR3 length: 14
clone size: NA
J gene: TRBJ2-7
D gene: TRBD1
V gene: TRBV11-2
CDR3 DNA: TGTGCCAGCAGCCGACAGGGAAGTTCCTACGAGCAGTACTTC
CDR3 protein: CASSRQGSSYEQYF

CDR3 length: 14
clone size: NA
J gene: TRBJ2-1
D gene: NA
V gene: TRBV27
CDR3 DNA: TGTGCCAGCAGTTTTTCTAGCTTTTTCGATGAGCAGTTCTTC
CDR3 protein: CASSFSSFFDEQFF

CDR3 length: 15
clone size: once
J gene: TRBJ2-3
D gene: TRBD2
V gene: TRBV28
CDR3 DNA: TGTGCCAGCAGTCTGGACGGGAGGGGGACAGATACGCAGTATTTT
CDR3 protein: CASSLDGRGTDTQYF

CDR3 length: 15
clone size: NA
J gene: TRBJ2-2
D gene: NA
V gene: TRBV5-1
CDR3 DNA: TGCGCCAGCAGCTTGAGCGGAACGAACACCGGGGAGCTGTTTTTT
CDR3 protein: CASSLSGTNTGELFF

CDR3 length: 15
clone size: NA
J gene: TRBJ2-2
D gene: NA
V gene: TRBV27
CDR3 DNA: TGTGCCAGCAGTTTCGGCAGGGACGGGACCGGGGAGCTGTTTTTT
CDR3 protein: CASSFGRDGTGELFF

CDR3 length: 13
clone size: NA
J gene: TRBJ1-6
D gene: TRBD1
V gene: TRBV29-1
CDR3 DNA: TGCAGCGTTCAGGACAGGGAAGGTTCACCCCTCCACTTT
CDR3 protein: CSVQDREGSPLHF

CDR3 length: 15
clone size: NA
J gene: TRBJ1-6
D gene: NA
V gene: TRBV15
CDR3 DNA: TGTGCCACCAGCAGAGGAGGGATCAGTCGATCACCCCTCCACTTT
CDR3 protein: CATSRGGISRSPLHF

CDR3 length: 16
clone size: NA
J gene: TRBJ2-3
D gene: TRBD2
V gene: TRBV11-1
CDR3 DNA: TGTGCCAGCAGCTCCCAGACTAGCGGGAGGGTGAATACGCAGTATTTT
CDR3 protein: CASSSQTSGRVNTQYF

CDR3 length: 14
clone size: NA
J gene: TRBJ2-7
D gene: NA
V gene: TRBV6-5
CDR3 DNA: TGTGCCAGCCAAGGACAAATAGGACTCGACGAGCAGTACTTC
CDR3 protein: CASQGQIGLDEQYF

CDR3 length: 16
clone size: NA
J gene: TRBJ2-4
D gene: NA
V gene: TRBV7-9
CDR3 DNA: TGTGCCAGCAGCTTAGCGCGAAGCGAGACAGAAAACATTCAGTACTTC
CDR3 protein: CASSLARSETENIQYF

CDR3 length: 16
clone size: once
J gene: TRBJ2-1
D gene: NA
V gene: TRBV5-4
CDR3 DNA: TGTGCCAGCAGCTTGGGCCCCCCCAGCTCCTACAATGAGCAGTTCTTC
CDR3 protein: CASSLGPPSSYNEQFF

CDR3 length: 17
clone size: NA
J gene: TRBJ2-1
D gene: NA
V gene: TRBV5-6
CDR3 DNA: TGTGCCAGCAGCTTGAGGCAGGGTGGGTTTAACTACAATGAGCAGTTCTTC
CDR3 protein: CASSLRQGGFNYNEQFF

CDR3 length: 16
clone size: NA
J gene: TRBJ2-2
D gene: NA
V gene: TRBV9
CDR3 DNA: TGTGCCAGCAGCGCTAGTCTAAGACGTGCAGCCGGGGAGCTGTTTTTT
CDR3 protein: CASSASLRRAAGELFF

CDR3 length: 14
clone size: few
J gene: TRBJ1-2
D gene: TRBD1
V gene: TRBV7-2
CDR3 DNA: TGTGCCAGCAGCCCGGACAGGGGAAACTATGGCTACACCTTC
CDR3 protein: CASSPDRGNYGYTF

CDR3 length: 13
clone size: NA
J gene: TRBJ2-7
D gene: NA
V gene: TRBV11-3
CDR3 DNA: TGTGCCAGCAGCTTTACAGTCACCTACGAGCAGTACTTC
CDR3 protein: CASSFTVTYEQYF

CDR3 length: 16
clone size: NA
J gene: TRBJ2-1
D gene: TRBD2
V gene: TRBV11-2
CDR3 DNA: TGTGCCAGCAGCTTAGAAGCTAGCGGACTATACAATGAGCAGTTCTTC
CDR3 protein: CASSLEASGLYNEQFF

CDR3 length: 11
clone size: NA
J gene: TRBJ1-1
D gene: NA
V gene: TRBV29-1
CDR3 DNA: TGCAGCTCGGGGCCCAACACTGAAGCTTTCTTT
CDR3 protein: CSSGPNTEAFF

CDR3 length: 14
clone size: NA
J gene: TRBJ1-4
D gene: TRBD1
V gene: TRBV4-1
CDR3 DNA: TGCGCCAGCAGCCGTCGGCAGGGGGGTGAAAAACTGTTTTTT
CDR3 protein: CASSRRQGGEKLFF

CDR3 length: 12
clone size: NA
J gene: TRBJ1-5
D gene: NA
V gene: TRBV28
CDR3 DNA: TGTGCCAGCAACCAATTCCGCGGTCCCCAGCATTTT
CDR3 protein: CASNQFRGPQHF

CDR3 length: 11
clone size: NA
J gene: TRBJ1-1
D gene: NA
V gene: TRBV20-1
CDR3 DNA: TGCAGTGCTACCGAGACTCCCGGGGCTTTCTTT
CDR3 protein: CSATETPGAFF

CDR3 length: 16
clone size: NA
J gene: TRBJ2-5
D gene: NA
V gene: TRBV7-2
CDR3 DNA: TGTGCCAGCAGCTTGAGTGGGAGCGGCCTCCAAGAGACCCAGTACTTC
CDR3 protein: CASSLSGSGLQETQYF

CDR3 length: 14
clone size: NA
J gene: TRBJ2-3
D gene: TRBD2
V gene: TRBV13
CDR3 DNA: TGTGCCAGCAGCCCCACTAGCGCCAGCAGTACGCAGTATTTT
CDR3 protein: CASSPTSASSTQYF

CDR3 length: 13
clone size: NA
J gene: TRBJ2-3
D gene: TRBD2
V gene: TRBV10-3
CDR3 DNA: TGTGCCACCCAAGGACTAGGCACAGATACGCAGTATTTT
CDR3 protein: CATQGLGTDTQYF

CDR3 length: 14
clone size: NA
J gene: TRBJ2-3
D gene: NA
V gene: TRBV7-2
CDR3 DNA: TGTGCCAGCAGCTTAGCCGCAATTACAGATACGCAGTATTTT
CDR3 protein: CASSLAAITDTQYF

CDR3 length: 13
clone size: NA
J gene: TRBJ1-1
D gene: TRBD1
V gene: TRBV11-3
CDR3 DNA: TGTGCCAGCAGCTTAGAGACAGGGACTGAAGCTTTCTTT
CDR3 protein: CASSLETGTEAFF

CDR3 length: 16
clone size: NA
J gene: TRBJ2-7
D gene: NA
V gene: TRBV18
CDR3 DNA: TGTGCCAGCTCACTGTACAGGGCAGGGTCCTCCTACGAGCAGTACTTC
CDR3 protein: CASSLYRAGSSYEQYF

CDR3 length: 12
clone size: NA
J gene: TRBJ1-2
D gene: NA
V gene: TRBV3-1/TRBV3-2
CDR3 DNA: TGTGCCAGCAAAAACTCGGTCTATGGCTACACCTTC
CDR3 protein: CASKNSVYGYTF

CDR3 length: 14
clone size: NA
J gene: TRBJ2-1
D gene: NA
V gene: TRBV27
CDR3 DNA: TGTGCCAGCAGCTCCCGGGGAGGGGGCGATGAGCAGTTCTTC
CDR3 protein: CASSSRGGGDEQFF

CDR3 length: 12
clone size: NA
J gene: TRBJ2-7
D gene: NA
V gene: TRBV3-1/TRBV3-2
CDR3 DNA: TGTGCCAGCAGCATCTCGGGGAACGAGCAGTACTTC
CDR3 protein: CASSISGNEQYF

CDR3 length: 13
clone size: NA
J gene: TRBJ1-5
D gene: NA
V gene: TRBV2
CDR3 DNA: TGTGCCAGCAGTGCCCGCGATAATCAGCCCCAGCATTTT
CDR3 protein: CASSARDNQPQHF

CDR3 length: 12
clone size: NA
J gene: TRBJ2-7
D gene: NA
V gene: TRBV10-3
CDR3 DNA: TGTGCCATCAGTCCGGAGGGGTACGAGCAGTACTTC
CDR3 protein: CAISPEGYEQYF

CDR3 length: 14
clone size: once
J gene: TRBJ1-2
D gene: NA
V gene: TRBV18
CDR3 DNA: TGTGCCAGCTCACCGGACAAGTCTAACTATGGCTACACCTTC
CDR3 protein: CASSPDKSNYGYTF

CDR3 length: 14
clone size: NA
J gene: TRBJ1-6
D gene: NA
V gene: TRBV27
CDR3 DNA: TGTGCCAGCAGTTTCGAAGGATTGAATTCACCCCTCCACTTT
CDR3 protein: CASSFEGLNSPLHF

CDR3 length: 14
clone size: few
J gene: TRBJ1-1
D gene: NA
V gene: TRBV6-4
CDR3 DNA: TGTGCCAGCAGTGACTCGAGTCTGCGCACTGAAGCTTTCTTT
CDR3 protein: CASSDSSLRTEAFF

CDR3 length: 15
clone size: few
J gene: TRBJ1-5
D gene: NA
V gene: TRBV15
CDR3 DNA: TGTGCCACCAGCAGAGGCGGTGCAAACAATCAGCCCCAGCATTTT
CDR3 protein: CATSRGGANNQPQHF

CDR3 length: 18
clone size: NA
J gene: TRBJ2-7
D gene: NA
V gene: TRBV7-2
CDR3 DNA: TGTGCCAGCAGCTTACCGCTAGTCTTAGGCTCCTCCACCTACGAGCAGTACTTC
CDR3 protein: CASSLPLVLGSSTYEQYF

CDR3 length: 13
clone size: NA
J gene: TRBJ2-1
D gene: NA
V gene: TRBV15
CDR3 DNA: TGTGCCACCAGCAGCCCTGCGGGCGATGAGCAGTTCTTC
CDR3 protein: CATSSPAGDEQFF

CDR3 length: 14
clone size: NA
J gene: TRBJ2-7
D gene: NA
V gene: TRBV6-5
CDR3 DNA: TGTGCCAGCAGCCCCGCCGGGACTCGAAGGGAGCAGTACTTC
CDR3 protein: CASSPAGTRREQYF

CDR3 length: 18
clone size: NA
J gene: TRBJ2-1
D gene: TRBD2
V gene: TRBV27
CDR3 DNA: TGTGCCAGCAGCTCCGGGACTAGCGGGAGCCCATACTACAATGAGCAGTTCTTC
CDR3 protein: CASSSGTSGSPYYNEQFF

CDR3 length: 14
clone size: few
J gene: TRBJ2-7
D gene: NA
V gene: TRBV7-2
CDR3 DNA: TGTGCCAGCAGCTTGACGGGCGCAGGAGGAAAGGCAAGCTTC
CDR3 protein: CASSLTGAGGKASF

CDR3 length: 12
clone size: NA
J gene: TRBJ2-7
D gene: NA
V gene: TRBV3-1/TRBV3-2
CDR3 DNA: TGTGCCAGCAGCCAAGGGCTTAACGAGCAGTACTTC
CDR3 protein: CASSQGLNEQYF

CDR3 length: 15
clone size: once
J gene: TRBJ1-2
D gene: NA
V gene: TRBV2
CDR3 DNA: TGTGCCAGCAGTGAATTTCGACAGAGTAACTATGGCTACACCTTC
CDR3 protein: CASSEFRQSNYGYTF

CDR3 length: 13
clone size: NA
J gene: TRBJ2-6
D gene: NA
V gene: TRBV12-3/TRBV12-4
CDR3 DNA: TGTGCCAGCAACCGGGCTGGGGCCAACGTCCTGACTTTC
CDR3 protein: CASNRAGANVLTF

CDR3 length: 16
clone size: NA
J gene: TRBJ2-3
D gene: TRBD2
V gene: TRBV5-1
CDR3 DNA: TGCGCCAGCAGCTACCCCCTAGCGGGAGTTCCAGATACGCAGTATTTT
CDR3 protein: CASSYPLAGVPDTQYF

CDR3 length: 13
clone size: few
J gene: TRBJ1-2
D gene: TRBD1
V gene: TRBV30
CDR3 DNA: TGTGCCTGGAGTCGGGACAGGCCCTATGGCTACACCTTC
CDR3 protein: CAWSRDRPYGYTF

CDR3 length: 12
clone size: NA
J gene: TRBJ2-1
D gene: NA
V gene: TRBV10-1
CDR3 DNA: TGCGCCAGCCAGGGACCGACCAATGAGCAGTTCTTC
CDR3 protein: CASQGPTNEQFF

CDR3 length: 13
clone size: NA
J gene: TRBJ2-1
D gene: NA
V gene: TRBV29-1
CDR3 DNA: TGCAGCGTGCAAATACAGGGTGTAGGTGAGCAGTTCTTC
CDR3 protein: CSVQIQGVGEQFF

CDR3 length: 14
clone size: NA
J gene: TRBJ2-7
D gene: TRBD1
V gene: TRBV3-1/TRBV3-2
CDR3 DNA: TGTGCCAGCAGCCCGCGGACAGGGGGGAATCGGCAGTACTTC
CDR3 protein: CASSPRTGGNRQYF

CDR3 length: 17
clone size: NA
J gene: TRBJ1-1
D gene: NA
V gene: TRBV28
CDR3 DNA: TGTGCCAGCAGTTTACCCCTAGAATCGGGGGGGAACACTGAAGCTTTCTTT
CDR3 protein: CASSLPLESGGNTEAFF

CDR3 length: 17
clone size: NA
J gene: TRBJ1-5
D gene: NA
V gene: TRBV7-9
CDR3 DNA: TGTGCCAGCAGCCCCGGGGCGGGGGCACAACTCAATCAGCCCCAGCATTTT
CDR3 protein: CASSPGAGAQLNQPQHF

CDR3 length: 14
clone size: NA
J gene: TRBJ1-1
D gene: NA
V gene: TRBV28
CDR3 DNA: TGTGCCAGCCTTTCCGCGACAGGGAACACTGAAGCTTTCTTT
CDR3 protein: CASLSATGNTEAFF

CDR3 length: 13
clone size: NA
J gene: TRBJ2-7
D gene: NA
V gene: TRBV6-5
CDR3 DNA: TGTGCCAGCAGTTACTCTCTGGGAGACGAGCAGTACTTC
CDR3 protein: CASSYSLGDEQYF